This T cell receptor beta chain was observed in a study of blood T cells in healthy people across ages. Using a J-beta primer mix together with a sample-barcoded 5' primer, a second PCR was run for roughly 7 to 11 cycles. TCRdb reanalysed the 5' RACE reads using MiXCR and keeps one entry per CDR3 protein. The table lists more than 750,000 distinct CDR3 sequences, roughly 29% of them singletons. Healthy individuals of Caucasian origin from Russia, aged about 6 to 95, served as donors. There are 14 residues in the CDR3. Germline V lookup: CDR1 SQVTM, CDR2 ANQGSEA. V was trimmed by 4 bases and J by 7 bases, leaving 17 bases between them. The same data also went into a second study, on T cells of mothers and their children. From that paper: It was found that thymic selection shapes TCR recombination output similarly in related and unrelated pairs. It was related mother-child pairs that showed slightly higher overlap than unrelated pairs, without reaching significance.

The clonotype originates from a woman between 40 and 55 years old in good health. The genes are TRBV29-1 and TRBJ1-5, with a possible D match to TRBD1 (5 bases). Sequenced sample: blood. CDR3 sequence reads: CSVGQGTHRQPQHF. The CDR3 region has the DNA TGCAGCGTTGGGCAGGGAACCCACCGGCAGCCCCAGCATTTT.